This T cell receptor (beta chain) appears in the sequencing data of a study of Graves' ophthalmopathy and Graves' hyperthyroidism (dated by TCRdb to between 2017 and 2018). Background for the entire study: Peripheral blood samples were taken at the time of initial diagnosis, before any treatment was given. Following sample collection, hyperthyroidism patients were given methimazole at a starting dose of 30 mg daily, and ophthalmopathy patients were given high-dose intravenous methylprednisolone. To explore V-J signatures distinguishing ophthalmopathy from hyperthyroidism, a discovery set of about a hundred patients (around 44 ophthalmopathy, 55 to 60 stable hyperthyroidism) was enrolled. In total, around 130 blood samples were TCR-sequenced: some 43 ophthalmopathy, some 75 hyperthyroidism and roughly 17 hyperthyroidism-to-ophthalmopathy patients. In about six hyperthyroidism patients, the T-cell repertoires found in thyroid tissue were compared with those found in blood. An independent validation cohort comprised some 19 hyperthyroidism patients and around 16 patients who later progressed from hyperthyroidism to ophthalmopathy. The study used signatures of the TCR beta repertoire to tell Graves' ophthalmopathy apart from Graves' hyperthyroidism and to predict which patients would progress to ophthalmopathy.

For repertoire sequencing, the TCR beta CDR3 regions were amplified from RNA transcripts. The first round of RT-PCR was done with HTBI primers and the Qiagen OneStep RT-PCR kit, and was followed by a second round of multiplex PCR, then size selection and purification. The libraries underwent paired-end sequencing with 100 bp reads on an Illumina HiSeq2000. Turning to the authors' computational methods: SOAPnuke was used to process the reads, throwing out any read that had adapters, had uncalled bases, had a mean Phred below 15, or lacked an exact constant-primer or identifier match. COPE v1.2.5 was used to merge the high-quality paired reads. Clonotypes were defined as unique nucleotide sequences and were aligned to IMGT TRB V, D and J references using MiTCR v1.1. The analysis was limited to V-J combinations with a frequency above 0.0001, which together covered 99.2% of the repertoires. A TCR clonal expansion and chaos score per V-J combination was defined as the ratio of F50 clonal expansion to chaos observed in the TCRdist matrix. Welch's t-statistics and random forest were used to narrow the features down to more than 10 V-J combinations, which were then fed into a naive Bayes classifier. The Morisita-Horn index was used to measure how similar the thyroid and blood repertoires were. TCRdb reran the public reads through fastp at Q25 and MiXCR, keeping productive beta chains. Each entry is one CDR3 protein sequence, shown with its most common DNA and genes. V and J calls and clone size were set by TCRdb, not the authors. For this sample the table gives 300,000 to 400,000 distinct CDR3 sequences, of which about a sixth were detected only once. 9% to 15% of the sample is taken by the ten largest.

The investigation overall reported the following: The 13-signature model separated ophthalmopathy from stable hyperthyroidism with 85% to 90% sensitivity and 81.08% specificity in cross-validation, and 80%/75% in the test set. Most expanded thyroid clonotypes with frequency above 0.001 were also detected in blood, suggesting blood repertoires may reflect the thyroid immune response. In validation, the model predicted ophthalmopathy progression with roughly 68% sensitivity and around 72% specificity; approximately 12 predicted patients were CT-confirmed with GO in a median of around 6.5 months. Sample size was not statistically predetermined, and group allocation was not concealed from the investigators.

This clonotype was observed many times. Its antigen is still unknown. No qualities accompany the bases; no much larger clone lies one base away. Trimming takes 4 bases from V and 4 bases from J, and the germline ends sit 13 bases apart. Taken from the germline V gene (reference sequence), the CDR1 and CDR2 loops are SEHNR and FQNEAQ. Counted from cysteine to phenylalanine, this CDR3 has 14 amino acids. Only the CDR3 region is kept as DNA, spanning 42 bases read in frame from base 1. Ophthalmopathy patients were characterized by moderately to severely active disease, a Clinical Activity Score of at least 3, a NOSPECS grade of at least 4, and a disease duration under 3 months. Patients with other autoimmune diseases, uncontrolled infections, pregnancy or lactation were excluded. Clinical symptoms, serum thyroxine, TRAb, thyroid ultrasound and orbital computed tomography formed the basis of the diagnosis. Using Ficoll-Paque density gradient centrifugation, PBMCs were isolated from roughly 9.2 ml of fresh peripheral blood. Total RNA was extracted using Trizol reagent, and RNA quality was checked on an Agilent 2100 Bioanalyzer.

Sequenced material: peripheral blood. The chain uses TRBV7-9 and TRBJ1-2, with no confident D gene call. This TCR derives from an adult man with Graves' ophthalmopathy. The nucleotides read TGTGCCAGCAGCTATGCTGACGAAATCTATGGCTACACCTTC. The resulting protein is CASSYADEIYGYTF. Reference TRBV7-9 and TRBJ1-2 proteins supply the regions before and after the CDR3; the full variable domain is: DTGVSQNPRHKITKRGQNVTFRCDPISEHNRLYWYRQTLGQGPEFLTYFQNEAQLEKSRLLSDRFSAERPKGSFSTLEIQRTEQGDSAMYLCASSYADEIYGYTFGSGTRLTVV.